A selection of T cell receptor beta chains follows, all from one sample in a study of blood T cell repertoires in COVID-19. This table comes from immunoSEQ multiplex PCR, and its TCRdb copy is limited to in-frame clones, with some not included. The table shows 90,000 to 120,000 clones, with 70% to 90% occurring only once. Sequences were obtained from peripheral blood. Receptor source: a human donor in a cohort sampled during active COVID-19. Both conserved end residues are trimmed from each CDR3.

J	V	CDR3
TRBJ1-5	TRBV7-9	ASSPTGYSNQPQH
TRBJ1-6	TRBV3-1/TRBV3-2	ASSRPFRVLGGSPLH
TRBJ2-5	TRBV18	ASSPGGQGAKETQY
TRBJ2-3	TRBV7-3	ASSLTPQGADTQY
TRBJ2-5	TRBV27	ASSPRTGLYQETQY
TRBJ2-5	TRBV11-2	ASSLAGQLPSSSQY
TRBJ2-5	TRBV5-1	ASSWDSQETQY
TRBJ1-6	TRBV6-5	ASSSGTHNSPLH
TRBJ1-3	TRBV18	ASSSSGDLSGNTIY
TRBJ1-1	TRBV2	ASTGLMNTEAF
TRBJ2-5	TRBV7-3	ASSPGQTETQY
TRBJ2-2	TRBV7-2	ASSPGMAGELF